These 14 T cell receptor beta chains share one sample of origin, sequenced in a study of shared clonotypes between healthy human individuals. Method: immunoSEQ multiplex PCR; TCRdb's copy keeps in-frame clones and lacks some. The profile shows over a million clones, approximately 80% of them singletons. Sequencing was done on a sample of memory CD4+ T cells from PBMCs. Subset denoted: CD45RA-negative fraction. These receptors were taken from a man younger than 35 in good health. Some clones in this sample may be carry-over from other donors' samples.

Comment on this clone: This may arise from a read error, as a much more abundant clone is one base away. The sample carries other DNA sequences with the same CDR3. The chain has TRBV6-1 and TRBJ2-7, with a weak D call TRBD1 (6 bases). CDR1 and CDR2 (germline): MNHNS, SASEGT. The CDR3 is 13 amino acids. Trimming took off 3 bases at V and 7 bases at J, with 13 bases between the two ends. The CDR3 is CASSERAGDEQYF. In nucleotides, the CDR3 is TGTGCCAGCAGTGAGAGGGCAGGGGATGAGCAGTACTTC.

The V and J genes are TRBV29-1 and TRBJ1-2; no clear D. The CDR3 covers 12 residues. CDR1 is SQVTM, CDR2 ANQGSEA, per germline. Trimming cost V 7 bases and J 3 bases, with 12 bases left between them. The CDR3: CSASYGDYGYTF. In DNA form, the CDR3 reads TGCAGCGCATCATATGGGGACTATGGCTACACCTTC. The whole variable domain, remainder taken from reference TRBV29-1 and TRBJ1-2, is SAVISQKPSRDICQRGTSLTIQCQVDSQVTMMFWYRQQPGQSLTLIATANQGSEATYESGFVIDKFPISRPNLTFSTLTVSNMSPEDSSIYLCSASYGDYGYTFGSGTRLTVV.

The chain couples TRBV6-1 to TRBJ1-5; 8 bases agree with TRBD1. The CDR3 is 15 amino acids. After removal of 5 bases from V and 5 bases from J, the junction contained 8 bases not matched to a gene. The germline CDR1 and CDR2 sequences are MNHNS and SASEGT. Here the CDR3 reads CASSSGTGYDQPQHF. The CDR3, as DNA: TGTGCCAGCAGTTCAGGGACAGGATACGATCAGCCCCAGCATTTT.

The V and J genes are TRBV27 and TRBJ2-1; 11 nucleotides match TRBD2. CDR1 MNHEY and CDR2 SMNVEV come from the germline V gene (reference sequence). The CDR3 extends over 15 amino acids. V was clipped by 7 bases and J by 6 bases; unmatched bases: 8. CDR3 DNA: TGTGCCAGCACCCTGAGGGGACTAGCGGTCAATGAGCAGTTCTTC. Translation: CASTLRGLAVNEQFF.

This chain connects TRBV9 to TRBJ2-3; maybe TRBD2 (6 bases). The V end was cut by 5 bases, the J end by 1 base, with 11 bases between. Germline CDR1 is SGDLS and CDR2 is YYNGEE. The CDR3 is made up of 14 amino acids. CDR3 in amino acids: CASREGGGTDTQYF. The CDR3 DNA follows: TGTGCCAGCAGAGAAGGAGGGGGCACAGATACGCAGTATTTT.

On this clone itself: The sample has other DNA sequences that encode this CDR3 too. The rearrangement links TRBV7-2 to TRBJ2-3; D is unclear. This CDR3 has 13 amino acids. Trimming took 1 base from V and 6 from J, leaving 8 bases between them. The germline gives CDR1 SGHTA, CDR2 FQGNSA. Here the CDR3 reads CASSLGAADTQYF. CDR3 bases: TGTGCCAGCAGCTTAGGGGCGGCGGATACGCAGTATTTT.

Concerning this clone itself: The same CDR3 is also encoded by other DNA sequences in this sample. The V call is TRBV5-1, the J call TRBJ2-1; D gene unclear. The germline CDR1 and CDR2 sequences are SGHRS and YFSETQ. The germline V and J ends were trimmed by 0 bases and 6 bases, with 7 bases remaining between them. This CDR3 is 13 amino acids long. This CDR3 reads CASSLGQSNEQFF. For the CDR3, the DNA is TGCGCCAGCAGCTTGGGACAAAGCAATGAGCAGTTCTTC.

The J gene is TRBJ2-3, the V gene TRBV9; D is perhaps TRBD1 (6 bases). Germline V gene sequence: CDR1 SGDLS, CDR2 YYNGEE. V was cut by 3 bases and J by 0 bases, with 8 bases left in between. CDR3 size: 14 residues. Here the CDR3 DNA reads TGTGCCAGCAGCGGGGGACACAGCACAGATACGCAGTATTTT. Its protein product is CASSGGHSTDTQYF.

As concerns this clone: Other DNA sequences of this sample code for an identical CDR3. The chain carries TRBV10-3 and TRBJ1-2; D uncertain. The CDR3 totals 12 residues. Trimming stripped 2 bases from V and 4 bases from J, with 5 bases between. The germline gives CDR1 ENHRY, CDR2 SYGVKD. The CDR3 region is CAISEGLYGYTF. Written as DNA, the CDR3 is TGTGCCATCAGTGAGGGACTCTATGGCTACACCTTC.

V usage is TRBV5-4 and J usage is TRBJ1-2, with D hard to call. Germline V gene sequence: CDR1 SGHNT, CDR2 YYREEE (reference sequence). V gave up 1 base and J gave up 4 bases, with 14 bases separating them. CDR3 length: 15 amino acids. CDR3 sequence reads: CASSLLARGFYGYTF. The CDR3 nucleotides read TGTGCCAGCAGCTTGCTTGCACGCGGATTCTATGGCTACACCTTC. Combining the CDR3 with reference TRBV5-4 and TRBJ1-2 gives the whole variable domain ETGVTQSPTHLIKTRGQQVTLRCSSQSGHNTVSWYQQALGQGPQFIFQYYREEENGRGNFPPRFSGLQFPNYSSELNVNALELDDSALYLCASSLLARGFYGYTFGSGTRLTVV.

This chain uses TRBV7-8 with TRBJ1-5; 8 bases are a match to TRBD1. Germline V lookup: CDR1 SGHVS, CDR2 FQNEAQ. CDR3 length equals 14 residues. Unmatched junction bases numbered 3, after V lost 3 bases and J lost 5 bases. The CDR3 spells CASSLQGAYQPQHF. The CDR3 DNA follows: TGTGCCAGCAGCTTGCAGGGGGCTTATCAGCCCCAGCATTTT.

The chain combines TRBV30 with TRBJ2-6; 11 positions agree with TRBD1. The V and J ends lost 8 bases and 3 bases, in that order; junction bases with no gene match: 6. Germline-derived CDR1 and CDR2 are GTSNPN and SVGIG (reference sequence). The CDR3 length is 15 residues. Here the CDR3 DNA reads TGTGCCGGAGGACAGGGGGCTGGTGGGGCCAACGTCCTGACTTTC. This translates into CAGGQGAGGANVLTF. Based on the CDR3 plus reference TRBV30 and TRBJ2-6, the full variable domain is SQTIHQWPATLVQPVGSPLSLECTVEGTSNPNLYWYRQAAGRGLQLLFYSVGIGQISSEVPQNLSASRPQDRQFILSSKKLLLSDSGFYLCAGGQGAGGANVLTFGAGSRLTVL.

The V and J genes are TRBV19 and TRBJ2-3; TRBD1 agrees at 8 bases. The CDR3 length is 14 residues. Germline V gene lookup returns CDR1 LNHDA and CDR2 SQIVND (reference sequence). Trimming removed 6 bases from V and 1 base from J; junction bases left unmatched: 3. CDR3 sequence reads: CASRGTGRTDTQYF. CDR3 DNA: TGTGCCAGTAGGGGGACAGGACGCACAGATACGCAGTATTTT.

Worth noting for this clone: It differs at one base from a far larger clone, so likely a read error. The gene calls are TRBV7-8 and TRBJ1-2; the D is unclear. This CDR3 spans 12 amino acids. Germline values: CDR1 SGHVS, CDR2 FQNEAQ. Trimming took off 5 bases at V and 2 bases at J, with 6 bases between the two ends. The CDR3 bases are TGTGCCAGCAGCGCCGGGAACTATGGCTACACCTTC. This gives the protein CASSAGNYGYTF.